This is a list of T cell receptor beta chains from one sample in a study of cytomegalovirus exposure and HLA in healthy donors. Assay: immunoSEQ multiplex PCR; the TCRdb copy retains only in-frame clones and omits some. The table shows around 120,000 clones, with about 70% occurring only once. Material for sequencing was PBMCs. The source of these receptors is a woman in her thirties or forties in good health and CMV-seronegative. Each CDR3 is given with its conserved first and last residue. D genes are given only for firm matches. The size of a clone is reported for some rows only, either as once, few or many, or as a class for expanded clones.

v_gene: TRBV27; d_gene: TRBD2; abundance: NA; j_gene: TRBJ2-1; CDR3nt: TGTGCCAGCAGTTTAGCGGGAGGGACGAGCTACAATGAGCAGTTCTTC; CDR3aa: CASSLAGGTSYNEQFF
v_gene: TRBV27; d_gene: NA; abundance: once; j_gene: TRBJ2-7; CDR3nt: TGTGCCAGCAGTTTTCACAGCAGCTCCTACGAGCAGTACTTC; CDR3aa: CASSFHSSSYEQYF
v_gene: TRBV7-2; d_gene: TRBD2; abundance: NA; j_gene: TRBJ2-3; CDR3nt: TGTGCCAGCAGCTTACCCGGACTAGCGGGAATCGAAGATACGCAGTATTTT; CDR3aa: CASSLPGLAGIEDTQYF
v_gene: TRBV18; d_gene: NA; abundance: NA; j_gene: TRBJ2-7; CDR3nt: TGTGCCAGTTCGGACACAACCTACGAGCAGTACTTC; CDR3aa: CASSDTTYEQYF
v_gene: TRBV2; d_gene: TRBD2; abundance: few; j_gene: TRBJ2-3; CDR3nt: TGTGCCAGCAGGAAGAGTAGCGGGGGGGCCAGTTATACGCAGTATTTT; CDR3aa: CASRKSSGGASYTQYF
v_gene: TRBV2; d_gene: NA; abundance: NA; j_gene: TRBJ1-2; CDR3nt: TGTGCCAGCACCACGCGGGCCATCAGTAACTATGGCTACACCTTC; CDR3aa: CASTTRAISNYGYTF
v_gene: TRBV19; d_gene: TRBD1; abundance: NA; j_gene: TRBJ1-2; CDR3nt: TGTGCCAGTACCTCCGGGACAGGGGGTAACTATGGCTACACCTTC; CDR3aa: CASTSGTGGNYGYTF
v_gene: TRBV23-1; d_gene: TRBD1; abundance: NA; j_gene: TRBJ1-1; CDR3nt: TGCGCCAGCAGTCAATCGTTGACAGGGCCGATGAACACTGAAGCTTTCTTT; CDR3aa: CASSQSLTGPMNTEAFF
v_gene: TRBV4-1; d_gene: TRBD2; abundance: once; j_gene: TRBJ2-3; CDR3nt: TGCGCCAGCAGCCAAGTTAAGATGGCTAGCGGGGGAAACGCGGCCACAGATACGCAGTATTTT; CDR3aa: CASSQVKMASGGNAATDTQYF
v_gene: TRBV7-6; d_gene: NA; abundance: NA; j_gene: TRBJ1-1; CDR3nt: TGTGCCAGCAGCGCGAGGGACACACCAGAAGCTTTCTTT; CDR3aa: CASSARDTPEAFF
v_gene: TRBV19; d_gene: NA; abundance: NA; j_gene: TRBJ2-5; CDR3nt: TGTGCCAGTAGTCCACAAGAGACCCAGTACTTC; CDR3aa: CASSPQETQYF
v_gene: TRBV18; d_gene: NA; abundance: NA; j_gene: TRBJ1-1; CDR3nt: TGTGCCAGCTCACCATGGCCACCGGGGAACACTGAAGCTTTCTTT; CDR3aa: CASSPWPPGNTEAFF
v_gene: TRBV19; d_gene: NA; abundance: NA; j_gene: TRBJ1-2; CDR3nt: TGTGCCAGTAGTAAGGGTCGGAGGGGACCCTATGGCTACACCTTC; CDR3aa: CASSKGRRGPYGYTF
v_gene: TRBV6-6; d_gene: TRBD2; abundance: once; j_gene: TRBJ2-5; CDR3nt: TGTGCCAGCAGTTATAGCGGGGGGGCCAGGGAGACCCAGTACTTC; CDR3aa: CASSYSGGARETQYF
v_gene: TRBV5-5; d_gene: TRBD1; abundance: NA; j_gene: TRBJ1-2; CDR3nt: TGTGCCAGCAGCTGGACAGGGGGGTATGGCTACACCTTC; CDR3aa: CASSWTGGYGYTF
v_gene: TRBV5-1; d_gene: TRBD2; abundance: once; j_gene: TRBJ2-3; CDR3nt: TGCGCCAGCAGCTTGGGGAGCGGGGGGTCTAGCACAGATACGCAGTATTTT; CDR3aa: CASSLGSGGSSTDTQYF
v_gene: TRBV6-6; d_gene: NA; abundance: few; j_gene: TRBJ1-2; CDR3nt: TGTGCCAGCAGTTACGGCGACCGGGGTGACTATGGCTACACCTTC; CDR3aa: CASSYGDRGDYGYTF
v_gene: TRBV7-3; d_gene: TRBD2; abundance: NA; j_gene: TRBJ2-3; CDR3nt: TGTGCCAGCAGCTCACTAGCGGGAGGCCCCACAGATACGCAGTATTTT; CDR3aa: CASSSLAGGPTDTQYF
v_gene: TRBV25-1; d_gene: TRBD1; abundance: NA; j_gene: TRBJ2-7; CDR3nt: TGTGCCAGCAGGGGGTGGGGGACAGGGCAAAACGAGCAGTACTTC; CDR3aa: CASRGWGTGQNEQYF
v_gene: TRBV9; d_gene: TRBD1; abundance: NA; j_gene: TRBJ1-2; CDR3nt: TGTGCCAGCAGCTTGAGACAGGGAAACTATGGCTACACCTTC; CDR3aa: CASSLRQGNYGYTF
v_gene: TRBV7-9; d_gene: TRBD2; abundance: NA; j_gene: TRBJ2-1; CDR3nt: TGTGCCAGCAGCTCCAGACTAGCGGGAGATAGCCCCTCCTACAATGAGCAGTTCTTC; CDR3aa: CASSSRLAGDSPSYNEQFF
v_gene: TRBV5-1; d_gene: TRBD2; abundance: NA; j_gene: TRBJ2-5; CDR3nt: TGCGCCAGCAGCCGTACTAGCGAGGAGACCCAGTACTTC; CDR3aa: CASSRTSEETQYF
v_gene: TRBV7-2; d_gene: TRBD2; abundance: NA; j_gene: TRBJ2-2; CDR3nt: TGTGCCAGCGGGCCCGGGAGGGCGGGCACCGGGGAGCTGTTTTTT; CDR3aa: CASGPGRAGTGELFF
v_gene: TRBV11-2; d_gene: TRBD1; abundance: NA; j_gene: TRBJ2-7; CDR3nt: TGTGCCAGCAGCTTAACCCAGGGGGAATACGAGCAGTACTTC; CDR3aa: CASSLTQGEYEQYF
v_gene: TRBV19; d_gene: NA; abundance: NA; j_gene: TRBJ1-2; CDR3nt: TGTGCCAGTAGAGACTTCAACTATGGCTACACCTTC; CDR3aa: CASRDFNYGYTF
v_gene: TRBV29-1; d_gene: TRBD1; abundance: large; j_gene: TRBJ1-2; CDR3nt: TGCAGCGTTGAATGGACAGGGGCCAACTATGGCTACACCTTC; CDR3aa: CSVEWTGANYGYTF
v_gene: TRBV11-1; d_gene: TRBD1; abundance: NA; j_gene: TRBJ2-5; CDR3nt: TGTGCCAGCAGCCCGGGGACAGGGCGCCAAGAGACCCAGTACTTC; CDR3aa: CASSPGTGRQETQYF
v_gene: TRBV13; d_gene: TRBD2; abundance: few; j_gene: TRBJ2-5; CDR3nt: TGTGCCAGCAGCTTAGGCAGCGGGAGTTCCGAGACCCAGTACTTC; CDR3aa: CASSLGSGSSETQYF
v_gene: TRBV10-3; d_gene: TRBD1; abundance: NA; j_gene: TRBJ2-3; CDR3nt: TGTGCCACCAGCGTACAGGGGCCGCGCGGGTTGACGCAGTATTTT; CDR3aa: CATSVQGPRGLTQYF
v_gene: TRBV9; d_gene: TRBD1; abundance: NA; j_gene: TRBJ2-1; CDR3nt: TGTGCCAGCAGCGAGGGACAGGGGTATGAGCAGTTCTTC; CDR3aa: CASSEGQGYEQFF
v_gene: TRBV5-1; d_gene: NA; abundance: NA; j_gene: TRBJ2-7; CDR3nt: TGCGCCAGCACCATGGGAGGGACAGGTGGCGAGCAGTACTTC; CDR3aa: CASTMGGTGGEQYF
v_gene: TRBV29-1; d_gene: NA; abundance: NA; j_gene: TRBJ2-3; CDR3nt: TGCAGCGTTGATGACAGCGATGATACGCAGTATTTT; CDR3aa: CSVDDSDDTQYF
v_gene: TRBV7-2; d_gene: NA; abundance: NA; j_gene: TRBJ1-6; CDR3nt: TGTGCCAGCAGCGCACAGGGTGGATCACCCCTCCACTTT; CDR3aa: CASSAQGGSPLHF
v_gene: TRBV27; d_gene: TRBD1; abundance: NA; j_gene: TRBJ2-7; CDR3nt: TGTGCCAGCAGTGTCAGACAGGGGCTTCTGGAGGAGCAGTACTTC; CDR3aa: CASSVRQGLLEEQYF
v_gene: TRBV18; d_gene: TRBD1; abundance: NA; j_gene: TRBJ2-7; CDR3nt: TGTGCCAGCTCACCCAATTTGGGTCGACAGGGAGCAAACGAGCAGTACTTC; CDR3aa: CASSPNLGRQGANEQYF
v_gene: TRBV15; d_gene: NA; abundance: once; j_gene: TRBJ2-5; CDR3nt: TGTGCCACCAGCAGAGATACGGGAACGGAGACCCAGTACTTC; CDR3aa: CATSRDTGTETQYF
v_gene: TRBV4-1; d_gene: TRBD2; abundance: NA; j_gene: TRBJ2-3; CDR3nt: TGCGCCAGCAGCCAGTTAGCGGGGACGACAGATACGCAGTATTTT; CDR3aa: CASSQLAGTTDTQYF
v_gene: TRBV18; d_gene: NA; abundance: NA; j_gene: TRBJ2-5; CDR3nt: TGTGCCAGCTCACCATTTGCAGGCGAGCAAGAGACCCAGTACTTC; CDR3aa: CASSPFAGEQETQYF
v_gene: TRBV29-1; d_gene: TRBD1; abundance: NA; j_gene: TRBJ1-2; CDR3nt: TGCAGCATACAGGACAGGGATTATGGCTACACCTTC; CDR3aa: CSIQDRDYGYTF
v_gene: TRBV5-6; d_gene: NA; abundance: few; j_gene: TRBJ1-5; CDR3nt: TGTGCCAGCAGCTTACGACAGTTTAGCAATCAGCCCCAGCATTTT; CDR3aa: CASSLRQFSNQPQHF
v_gene: TRBV7-8; d_gene: TRBD1; abundance: NA; j_gene: TRBJ1-2; CDR3nt: TGTGCCAGCAGCTTCGGAGCCGGGACAGGGGGCGTTCACTATGGCTACACCTTC; CDR3aa: CASSFGAGTGGVHYGYTF
v_gene: TRBV29-1; d_gene: NA; abundance: NA; j_gene: TRBJ2-1; CDR3nt: TGCAGTGCGGGCGGCAATGAGCAGTTCTTC; CDR3aa: CSAGGNEQFF
v_gene: TRBV2; d_gene: TRBD2; abundance: NA; j_gene: TRBJ2-7; CDR3nt: TGTGCCAGCAGTGAAGCGTCGGGCGGGGGCTCCTACGAGCAGTACTTC; CDR3aa: CASSEASGGGSYEQYF